This T cell receptor beta chain was captured in a study of regulatory T cells in long-lasting Graves disease. Noted time point: newly diagnosed GD, antithyroid drugs for less than 3 months. The TCR library was made from RNA extracted from PBMCs. Criteria from the American Thyroid Association guidelines were applied to diagnose Graves' disease. The patients were drawn from one endocrinology department in Xi'an, China. A volume of about 9.9 milliliters of peripheral blood was collected in EDTA tubes. Library construction for TCR beta used iRepertoire HTBI primers and Arm-PCR of CDR3 regions. Each CDR3 protein is one row after TCRdb ran MiXCR on the multiplex PCR reads. The data contain roughly 530,000 distinct CDR3 sequences, about 16% of them seen just once; the ten biggest clones take up roughly 25%. Germline assignment: CDR1 SGHRS and CDR2 YFSETQ. The CDR3 consists of 14 residues. The V gene end was trimmed by 0 bases and the J gene end by 11 bases; junction bases not matched to a gene: 4.

The sample also formed part of further work on T cells in Graves' hyperthyroidism and ophthalmopathy. This second study notes: Each diagnosis drew on symptoms, thyroxine, TRAb, thyroid ultrasound and orbital computed tomography findings.

The receptor comes from a woman in her forties or fifties with Graves disease. J is TRBJ1-6 and V is TRBV5-1; 8 bases match TRBD1. Material: peripheral blood mononuclear cells (PBMCs), obtained at new diagnosis, from a patient treated with antithyroid drugs. The CDR3 region has the DNA TGCGCCAGCAGCTTGGCGTCGACAGGGGCACCCCTCCACTTT. This encodes CASSLASTGAPLHF.